The 5 T cell receptor beta chains below come from one sample, sequenced in a study of metastatic and nonmetastatic thyroid tumors. MiXCR re-clonotyped the PCR reads for TCRdb. The sample has roughly 42,000 clones; approximately 17% are singletons. Until they underwent thyroid surgery, no patient had received any treatment. The sequencing sample was made of tumor tissue. Receptors were obtained from a female donor with papillary thyroid cancer or a benign thyroid nodule (not recorded which). Some clones in this sample may be carry-over from other donors' samples.

The gene calls are TRBV7-9 and TRBJ1-2; D is perhaps TRBD1 (5 bases). Germline V lookup: CDR1 SEHNR, CDR2 FQNEAQ (reference sequence). V lost 5 bases to trimming and J lost 7 bases, with 11 bases between them. The CDR3 is 12 residues long. The CDR3 nucleotides read TGTGCCAGCAGCGGGACGGCACGTGGCTACACCTTC. It encodes CASSGTARGYTF.

For this clone: This clone may be a read error of a much larger clone one base away. The chain uses TRBV2 and TRBJ2-5; 14 nucleotides match TRBD2. Germline V gives CDR1 SNHLY, CDR2 FYNNEI. The CDR3 has 15 residues. Losses at the gene ends were 6 bases for V and 7 bases for J; bases not matched to a gene: 7. The CDR3 DNA reads TGTGCCAGCAGGTCGACTAGCGGGGGGGCGTGGACCCAGTACTTC. Amino acids: CASRSTSGGAWTQYF.

In this sample, this clone turned up many times. The chain is built from TRBV2 and TRBJ2-1; D unclear. CDR3 length equals 12 residues. V was shortened by 1 base and J by 8 bases, with 6 bases between the two germline ends. CDR1 and CDR2 (germline): SNHLY, FYNNEI. The CDR3 bases are TGTGCCAGCAGTGAAGACTGGGATGAGCAGTTCTTC. Translating it yields CASSEDWDEQFF.

This clone has a count of ten or more. The chain has TRBV6-2 or TRBV6-3 and TRBJ2-1, with 7 bases fitting TRBD2. The CDR3 covers 15 residues. V lost 0 bases, J lost 3 bases, and 2 bases stayed unmatched. In germline, CDR1 is MNHEY, CDR2 SVGEGT. The CDR3: CASSYSLAVYNEQFF. As DNA, the CDR3 is TGTGCCAGCAGTTACTCGCTAGCGGTCTACAATGAGCAGTTCTTC.

This clone was found many times. The chain is built from TRBV30 and TRBJ1-1; D unclear. This CDR3 has 13 residues. V was clipped by 3 bases and J by 5 bases, with 13 bases between them. Germline loops: CDR1 GTSNPN, CDR2 SVGIG (reference sequence). In DNA form, the CDR3 reads TGTGCCTGGAGGGAGAAGGGTCGGACTGAAGCTTTCTTT. It is translated as CAWREKGRTEAFF. Filled out from reference TRBV30 and TRBJ1-1, the complete variable domain reads SQTIHQWPATLVQPVGSPLSLECTVEGTSNPNLYWYRQAAGRGLQLLFYSVGIGQISSEVPQNLSASRPQDRQFILSSKKLLLSDSGFYLCAWREKGRTEAFFGQGTRLTVV.